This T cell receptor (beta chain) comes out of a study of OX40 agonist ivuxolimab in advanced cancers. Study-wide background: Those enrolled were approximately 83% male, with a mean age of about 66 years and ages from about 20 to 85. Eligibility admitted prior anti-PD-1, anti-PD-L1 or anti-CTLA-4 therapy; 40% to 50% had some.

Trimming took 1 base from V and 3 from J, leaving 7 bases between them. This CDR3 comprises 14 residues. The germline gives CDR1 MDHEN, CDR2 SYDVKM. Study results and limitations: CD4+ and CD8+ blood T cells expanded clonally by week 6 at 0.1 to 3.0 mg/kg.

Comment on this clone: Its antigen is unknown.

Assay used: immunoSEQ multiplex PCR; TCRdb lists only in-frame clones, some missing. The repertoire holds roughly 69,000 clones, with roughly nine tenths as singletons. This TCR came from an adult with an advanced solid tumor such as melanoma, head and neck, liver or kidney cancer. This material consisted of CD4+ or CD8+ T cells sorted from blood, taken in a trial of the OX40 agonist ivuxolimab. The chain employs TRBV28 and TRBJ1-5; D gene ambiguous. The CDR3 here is CASSLSVLNQPQHF. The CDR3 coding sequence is TGTGCCAGCAGTTTATCGGTCCTCAATCAGCCCCAGCATTTT.